This T cell receptor (beta chain) was profiled in a study of CD8+ T cells in alopecia areata. Turning to the study itself: It was 6 to 18 months of tofacitinib, and then there were 6 months off drug.

From alopecia areata patients, lesional scalp punch biopsies and peripheral blood were collected. The V end was cut by 0 bases, the J end by 5 bases, with 11 bases between. The germline V gene has CDR1 GTSNPN and CDR2 SVGIG (reference sequence). The CDR3 spans 15 residues. Extracted RNA was reverse transcribed, and the resulting cDNA served as sequencing template. The protocol was immunoSEQ multiplex PCR, while the TCRdb copy is restricted to in-frame clones and leaves out a portion. The sample records some 170,000 clones, about 63% being singletons. This clone has only one observation. Specimen: CD4+ T cells sorted from blood, collected at week 0. The V call is TRBV30, the J call TRBJ1-6; tentatively, D is TRBD1 (5 bases). This TCR came from a human donor with alopecia areata. The CDR3 reads CAWSVLWGDNSPLHF. The CDR3 nucleotides read TGTGCCTGGAGTGTATTGTGGGGGGATAATTCACCCCTCCACTTT.